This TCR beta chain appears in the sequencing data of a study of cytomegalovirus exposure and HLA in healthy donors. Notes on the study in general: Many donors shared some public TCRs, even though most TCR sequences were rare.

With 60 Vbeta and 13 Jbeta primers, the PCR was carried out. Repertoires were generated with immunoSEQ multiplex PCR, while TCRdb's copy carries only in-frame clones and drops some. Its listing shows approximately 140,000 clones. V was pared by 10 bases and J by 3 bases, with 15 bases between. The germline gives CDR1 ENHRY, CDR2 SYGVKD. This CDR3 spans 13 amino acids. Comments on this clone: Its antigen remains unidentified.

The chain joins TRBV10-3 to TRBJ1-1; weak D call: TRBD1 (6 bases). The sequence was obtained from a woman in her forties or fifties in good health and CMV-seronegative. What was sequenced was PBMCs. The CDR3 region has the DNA TGTGCCAGCCGGCAGGGGCGAGACACTGAAGCTTTCTTT. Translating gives CASRQGRDTEAFF.